The next 12 T cell receptor beta chains were all read from a single sample in a study of blood T cells in healthy people across ages. With a J-beta primer mix and a sample-barcoded 5' primer, a second PCR ran about 6 to 11 cycles. TCRdb reanalysed the 5' RACE reads using MiXCR and keeps one entry per CDR3 protein. The sample holds more than 900,000 distinct CDR3 sequences, 20% to 25% seen once. The sample was also reused in another study, on T cells of mothers and their children.

The sequenced sample was blood. The receptors here all came from a girl aged 2 to 10 in good health.

The rearrangement links TRBV24-1 to TRBJ2-5; D unresolved. Germline assignment: CDR1 KGHDR and CDR2 SFDVKD. Trimming took off 4 bases at V and 1 base at J, with 6 bases between the two ends. This CDR3 has 13 amino acids. CDR3 region: CATSDTVQETQYF. CDR3 coding DNA: TGTGCCACCAGTGACACGGTCCAAGAGACCCAGTACTTC.

The chain recombines TRBV7-9 with TRBJ2-1, with 8 bases identical to TRBD1. The CDR3 totals 15 residues. Trimming cost V 4 bases and J 6 bases; bases outside gene matches: 8. From germline, CDR1 is SEHNR and CDR2 FQNEAQ (reference sequence). CDR3 sequence: CASSSGTGLTNEQFF. Written as DNA, the CDR3 is TGTGCCAGCAGCTCCGGGACAGGACTCACCAATGAGCAGTTCTTC.

There are a few counts of this clonotype. J is TRBJ2-7 and V is TRBV6-2 or TRBV6-3, with 7 bases fitting TRBD2. The CDR3 runs to 13 residues. Germline V gene data show CDR1 as MNHEY and CDR2 as SVGEGT. The ends lost 1 base at V and 6 bases at J; junction bases unmatched: 3. This CDR3 is CASSYYPGGEQYF. DNA of the CDR3: TGTGCCAGCAGTTACTATCCGGGGGGCGAGCAGTACTTC.

The chain has TRBV4-2 and TRBJ2-2, with unresolved D. The CDR3 is made up of 18 amino acids. The V end lost 1 base, the J end lost 0 bases, and 15 bases lay between the germline ends. CDR1 is LGHNA and CDR2 is YNFKEQ in the germline V gene. The CDR3 bases are TGTGCCAGCAGCCAAGTAAAATTAAGTCACACGAACACCGGGGAGCTGTTTTTT. This encodes CASSQVKLSHTNTGELFF.

The V and J genes are TRBV7-2 and TRBJ1-3; the D gene is possibly TRBD1 (5 bases). The V and J ends lost 1 base and 9 bases respectively, with 7 bases between them. Germline V gene lookup returns CDR1 SGHTA and CDR2 FQGNSA. The CDR3 sequence is 12 residues long. Here the CDR3 reads CASSLDGGTIYF. DNA of the CDR3: TGTGCCAGCAGCTTAGACGGGGGCACCATATATTTT.

The chain links TRBV7-9 to TRBJ2-1; D not certain. V was clipped by 9 bases and J by 8 bases, with 17 bases between them. This CDR3 has 13 amino acids. Germline-derived CDR1 and CDR2 are SEHNR and FQNEAQ (reference sequence). DNA for the CDR3: TGTGCCAGTCTTGATCCCCAATTCGATGAGCAGTTCTTC. The encoded protein is CASLDPQFDEQFF.

Points on this clonotype: The junction departs from the called germline gene at one end, perhaps through a read error. The chain joins TRBV4-1 to TRBJ2-1; TRBD2 agrees at 8 bases. The CDR3 runs to 12 residues. The germline V gene encodes CDR1 MGHRA and CDR2 YSYEKL. The CDR3 nucleotides are TGCGCCAGCAGCCAAGGTCGGGGGGGCCTTGTCTTC. Amino acid sequence: CASSQGRGGLVF.

This clonotype was detected a few times. The CDR3 DNA follows: TGTGCCAGCAGTTCGAGGGGGTTTGACGCTTTCTTT. Translating gives CASSSRGFDAFF. The chain employs TRBV6-5 and TRBJ1-1; TRBD1 is a possible D gene (6 bases). The ends were cut back, 4 bases at V and 11 bases at J, with 14 bases in the middle. The CDR3 is made up of 12 amino acids. In germline, CDR1 is MNHEY, CDR2 SVGAGI.

This rearrangement joins TRBV12-3 or TRBV12-4 to TRBJ2-5; no clear D. V was pared by 5 bases and J by 3 bases, with 10 bases between. CDR3 length: 13 amino acids. Here the CDR3 DNA reads TGTGCCAGCAGTCCCCCCACAGAAGAGACCCAGTACTTC. It is translated as CASSPPTEETQYF.

The gene calls are TRBV18 and TRBJ1-2, with D perhaps matching TRBD1 (6 bases). The CDR3 is made up of 13 amino acids. The V and J ends lost 5 bases and 3 bases respectively, with 10 bases between them. The germline CDR1 and CDR2 sequences are KGHSH and LQKENI. CDR3 bases: TGTGCCAGCTCAGAGGGGGTAGACTATGGCTACACCTTC. Its translation is CASSEGVDYGYTF.

This clonotype was seen just once. The chain joins TRBV4-3 to TRBJ2-1; 7 positions agree with TRBD2. J was trimmed by 5 bases and V by 0 bases; bases with no gene match: 4. The CDR3 length is 15 residues. The germline gives CDR1 LGHNA, CDR2 YSLEER. CDR3 sequence: CASSQDPTSDNEQFF. CDR3 nucleotide sequence: TGCGCCAGCAGCCAAGATCCCACTAGCGACAATGAGCAGTTCTTC.

The chain uses TRBV29-1 and TRBJ1-4, with TRBD1 matching over 7 bases. The length of the CDR3 is 13 residues. The J segment lost 0 bases and the V segment lost 7 bases, leaving 2 bases of the junction unmatched. The germline CDR1 and CDR2 sequences are SQVTM and ANQGSEA. CDR3 coding DNA: TGCAGCGGGGGGACAGCAACTAATGAAAAACTGTTTTTT. This translates into CSGGTATNEKLFF.